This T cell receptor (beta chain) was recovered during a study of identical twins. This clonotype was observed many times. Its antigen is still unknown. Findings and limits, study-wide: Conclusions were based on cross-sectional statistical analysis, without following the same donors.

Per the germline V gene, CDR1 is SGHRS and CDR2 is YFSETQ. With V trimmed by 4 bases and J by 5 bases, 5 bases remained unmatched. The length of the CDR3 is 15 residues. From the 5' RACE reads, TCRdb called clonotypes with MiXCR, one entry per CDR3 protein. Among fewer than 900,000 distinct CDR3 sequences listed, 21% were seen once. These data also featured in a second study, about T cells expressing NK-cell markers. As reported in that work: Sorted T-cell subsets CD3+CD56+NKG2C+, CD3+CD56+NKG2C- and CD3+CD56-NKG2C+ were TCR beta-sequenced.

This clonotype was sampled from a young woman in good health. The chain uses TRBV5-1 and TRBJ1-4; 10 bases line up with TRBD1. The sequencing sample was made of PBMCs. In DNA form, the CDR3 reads TGCGCCAGCAGCCGAGGACAGGGGGTGAATGAAAAACTGTTTTTT. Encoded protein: CASSRGQGVNEKLFF.